A single sample gave rise to the 21 T cell receptor beta chains below, sequenced in a study of metastatic and nonmetastatic thyroid tumors. There were no patients who had received any treatment before thyroid surgery. TCRdb re-analyzed the PCR reads through MiXCR. The sample holds about 43,000 clones; roughly 3.2% are singletons and the top ten take approximately 10%. The specimen sequenced was blood. The receptors come from a female donor with papillary thyroid cancer or a benign thyroid nodule (not recorded which). Some clones in this sample may be carry-over from other donors' samples.

This clone has a handful of counts. This chain uses TRBV4-1 with TRBJ2-3; D ambiguous. The germline gives CDR1 MGHRA, CDR2 YSYEKL. V lost 1 base and J lost 0, with 8 bases in between. The CDR3 consists of 15 residues. The CDR3, as DNA: TGCGCCAGCAGCCAAGCCGGCCTAAGCACAGATACGCAGTATTTT. This sequence encodes CASSQAGLSTDTQYF.

This clone was seen more than once but under ten times. V gene TRBV7-9 combines with J gene TRBJ2-2; either TRBD1 or TRBD2 may fit D (5 bases each). V was cut by 5 bases and J by 4 bases, with 14 bases left in between. The CDR3 spans 15 residues. CDR1 is SEHNR and CDR2 is FQNEAQ in the germline V gene (reference sequence). CDR3 sequence (DNA): TGTGCCAGCAGCACCAGGGACCAGCGCACCGGGGAGCTGTTTTTT. Encoded protein: CASSTRDQRTGELFF.

There are many counts of this clone. The chain uses TRBV6-1 and TRBJ1-3; D gene unclear. Germline CDR1 is MNHNS and CDR2 is SASEGT. There are 13 residues in the CDR3. V shed 6 bases and J shed 4 bases, with 10 bases lying between them. Here the CDR3 reads CASSALRGNTIYF. The DNA of the CDR3 is TGTGCCAGCAGCGCCCTGCGGGGAAACACCATATATTTT.

This clone was detected ten times or more. The chain employs TRBV19 and TRBJ2-5; a weak D match, TRBD2 (6 bases). The CDR3 loop spans 13 amino acids. V was pared by 3 bases and J by 4 bases, with 9 bases between. In germline, CDR1 is LNHDA, CDR2 SQIVND (reference sequence). CDR3 nucleotide sequence: TGTGCCAGTAGTATGGAGGGTGCAGAGACCCAGTACTTC. Amino acids: CASSMEGAETQYF.

This clone was counted many times. The chain is built from TRBV11-3 and TRBJ2-5, with D possibly being TRBD2 (5 bases). The V end lost 4 bases, the J end lost 5 bases, and 14 bases lay between the germline ends. Germline lookup yields CDR1 SGHNT and CDR2 YENEEA. CDR3 length: 14 residues. For the CDR3, the DNA is TGTGCCAGCAGCTCTCCCCCGAGAGGGGAGACCCAGTACTTC. It is translated as CASSSPPRGETQYF.

This clone was detected a few times. The genes are TRBV19 and TRBJ2-7; 9 bases fit TRBD1. This CDR3 has 13 residues. Germline CDR1 is LNHDA and CDR2 is SQIVND (reference sequence). With 10 bases clipped from V and 5 bases from J, the junction kept 9 bases outside the gene matches. In DNA form, the CDR3 reads TGTGCCACCAGAGGGACAGGGACCCACGAGCAGTACTTC. Translating it yields CATRGTGTHEQYF. The full variable domain, in which reference TRBV19 and TRBJ2-7 provide the parts outside the CDR3, is DGGITQSPKYLFRKEGQNVTLSCEQNLNHDAMYWYRQDPGQGLRLIYYSQIVNDFQKGDIAEGYSVSREKKESFPLTVTSAQKNPTAFYLCATRGTGTHEQYFGPGTRLTVT.

This clone has at least ten counts. This chain uses TRBV20-1 with TRBJ2-7; the D gene is possibly TRBD1 (7 bases). V was trimmed by 1 base and J by 6 bases, leaving 16 bases between them. CDR3 length: 14 amino acids. Germline V gives CDR1 DFQATT, CDR2 SNEGSKA (reference sequence). This CDR3 is CSARGQGEVSEQYF. DNA for the CDR3: TGCAGTGCTAGAGGCCAGGGGGAGGTCTCCGAGCAGTACTTC.

In this sample, this clone turned up a few times. The chain couples TRBV19 to TRBJ2-7, with D perhaps matching TRBD1 (6 bases). Germline V gene sequence: CDR1 LNHDA, CDR2 SQIVND (reference sequence). The CDR3 extends over 14 amino acids. V dropped 3 bases and J dropped 2 bases, with 11 bases sitting between them. This CDR3 reads CASSIRTETYEQYF. The DNA of the CDR3 is TGTGCCAGTAGTATCCGGACAGAAACCTACGAGCAGTACTTC.

This clone was counted between two and nine times. V and J are TRBV6-2 or TRBV6-3 and TRBJ2-1; possible D gene TRBD1, 6 bases. The CDR3 runs 12 residues. V was clipped by 8 bases and J by 3 bases, with 8 bases between them. Looked up from germline, CDR1 is MNHEY and CDR2 is SVGEGT. CDR3 sequence reads: CASADSYNEQFF. CDR3 coding DNA: TGTGCCAGCGCGGACAGCTACAATGAGCAGTTCTTC.

This clone was detected only a few times. This chain links TRBV6-5 with TRBJ2-7; a possible D gene is TRBD1 (5 bases). The germline V gene encodes CDR1 MNHEY and CDR2 SVGAGI. This CDR3 has 13 amino acids. Trimming shortened V by 0 bases and J by 6 bases, and 9 bases separated the two germline ends. CDR3 DNA sequence: TGTGCCAGCAGTTACTCGGGGCTCGGCGAGCAGTACTTC. Encoded protein: CASSYSGLGEQYF.

The table lists this clone with a few counts. V usage is TRBV20-1 and J usage is TRBJ2-1; 9 positions match TRBD2. V lost 6 bases and J lost 5; bases outside the gene matches: 14. The CDR3 is 16 amino acids. Germline V gene data show CDR1 as DFQATT and CDR2 as SNEGSKA (reference sequence). The CDR3 sequence is CSAPGLASGADNEQFF. The CDR3 DNA sequence: TGCAGTGCCCCAGGACTAGCGTCCGGGGCCGACAATGAGCAGTTCTTC.

The genes are TRBV6-2 or TRBV6-3 and TRBJ1-3, with a weak D call TRBD1 (6 bases). Trimming took off 3 bases at V and 4 bases at J, with 10 bases between the two ends. Germline CDR1 and CDR2: MNHEY and SVGEGT. This CDR3 contains 14 residues. For the CDR3, the DNA is TGTGCCAGCAGTTATTCAGGGGTCGGAAACACCATATATTTT. Protein sequence: CASSYSGVGNTIYF.

This clone is categorized as medium-sized. The V gene is TRBV9, the J gene TRBJ2-2; TRBD2 matches at 11 bases. The CDR3 extends over 14 amino acids. V shed 6 bases, J shed 6 bases, and the junction held 4 bases outside the gene matches. Germline V gene data show CDR1 as SGDLS and CDR2 as YYNGEE. In DNA, the CDR3 is TGTGCCAGCACAAGACTAGCGGGACCCGGGGAGCTGTTTTTT. Encoded protein: CASTRLAGPGELFF.

The rearrangement links TRBV20-1 to TRBJ2-7, with 11 bases lining up with TRBD2. Germline V gene data show CDR1 as DFQATT and CDR2 as SNEGSKA (reference sequence). The CDR3 consists of 13 residues. Germline trimming cut 4 bases from V and 4 bases from J; bases unmatched to any gene: 3. CDR3 nucleotide sequence: TGCAGTGCTAAGGGACTAGCGGAGTACGAGCAGTACGTC. It yields the protein CSAKGLAEYEQYV.

This clone was counted between two and nine times. This chain joins TRBV6-2 or TRBV6-3 and TRBJ2-3; 7 positions match TRBD2. Trimming removed 4 bases from V and 2 bases from J; junction bases left unmatched: 6. There are 15 residues in the CDR3. The V gene's germline CDR1 is MNHEY and CDR2 SVGEGT. CDR3 nucleotides: TGTGCCAGCAGTTCTAGCGGAGGCCCCACAGATACGCAGTATTTT. This gives the protein CASSSSGGPTDTQYF.

The table lists this clone with many counts. A read error may explain this, as a much larger clone is one base away. The chain is built from TRBV20-1 and TRBJ1-1; D not certain. V lost 3 bases to trimming and J lost 1 base, with 12 bases between them. Germline V lookup: CDR1 DFQATT, CDR2 SNEGSKA (reference sequence). This CDR3 contains 14 residues. CDR3 DNA: TGCAGTGCTAGGCCCGTTTTGAGGAACACTGAAGCTTTCTTT. Amino acids: CSARPVLRNTEAFF.

The chain joins TRBV30 to TRBJ1-6, with TRBD1 as a possible D gene (5 bases). Trimming took 4 bases from V and 9 from J, leaving 16 bases between them. Germline V lookup: CDR1 GTSNPN, CDR2 SVGIG (reference sequence). CDR3 size: 14 residues. CDR3 DNA: TGTGCCTGGACGTCCTTTAGCAGGGCTTCACCCCTCCACTTT. Its protein is CAWTSFSRASPLHF.

This clone was observed a handful of times. V and J are TRBV5-6 and TRBJ2-3; 12 positions agree with TRBD2. V shed 5 bases, J shed 2 bases, and the junction held 12 bases outside the gene matches. The germline gives CDR1 SGHDT, CDR2 YYEEEE. This CDR3 contains 18 residues. CDR3 sequence (DNA): TGTGCCAGCAGTTGGGGTGGGACTAGCGGGCCGTCCACAGATACGCAGTATTTT. It is translated as CASSWGGTSGPSTDTQYF.

In this sample, this clone turned up many times. The chain links TRBV6-1 to TRBJ1-5; D remains unclear. V dropped 5 bases and J dropped 6 bases, with 8 bases sitting between them. Germline V CDR1 and CDR2: MNHNS, SASEGT. The CDR3 has 12 residues. The CDR3 sequence: CASSSGGQPQHF. The CDR3 bases are TGTGCCAGCAGTTCTGGTGGTCAGCCCCAGCATTTT.

V and J are TRBV2 and TRBJ2-7, with D possibly matching TRBD1 (6 bases). V lost 6 bases and J lost 2, with 14 bases in between. The CDR3 totals 14 residues. Per the germline V gene, CDR1 is SNHLY and CDR2 is FYNNEI. DNA for the CDR3: TGTGCCAGCAGCCCTACAGGGAATACCTACGAGCAGTACTTC. This sequence encodes CASSPTGNTYEQYF.

The rearrangement uses TRBV5-1 and TRBJ2-7; the match to TRBD2 covers 8 bases. With V trimmed by 4 bases and J by 3 bases, 6 bases remained unmatched. The germline V gene encodes CDR1 SGHRS and CDR2 YFSETQ. The CDR3 contains 14 residues. In nucleotides, the CDR3 is TGCGCCAGCAGCCGGACGGGGACTAGCTACGAGCAGTACTTC. As protein: CASSRTGTSYEQYF.